This TCR beta chain was obtained from a study of molecular identifiers for immune sequencing clone quantification. One entry per CDR3 protein results from TCRdb running MiXCR on the PCR reads. Here the sample spans under 600,000 distinct CDR3 sequences, around 23% being singletons. There are 12 residues in the CDR3. Trimming pared 1 base from V and 6 bases from J, leaving 7 bases between. Germline assignment: CDR1 MGHRA and CDR2 YSYEKL. Source material: naive CD8+ T cells from blood, with Jurkat cell RNA spiked in. The subset: FACS-sorted CD8+CD4-CCR7+CD45RA+ naive T cells. The V and J genes are TRBV4-1 and TRBJ2-7; D unresolved. The sequence came from a human donor in good health. Some libraries in this study had Jurkat cell RNA spiked in. DNA of the CDR3: TGCGCCAGCAGCCAAGGAGGTACCGAGCAGTACTTC. Translating gives CASSQGGTEQYF.